These 3 T cell receptor beta chains share one sample of origin, sequenced in a study of blood T cells in healthy people across ages. The second PCR ran about 6 to 11 cycles with a sample-barcoded 5' primer and J-beta primers. A single record per CDR3 protein comes from TCRdb applying MiXCR to the 5' RACE reads. The table records some 1,800,000 distinct CDR3 sequences, approximately 40% of them present only once. Specimen: blood. The receptors here all came from a human donor in good health.

The chain links TRBV28 to TRBJ2-3, with 10 bases matching TRBD2. The CDR3 has 14 residues. Trimming took 6 bases from V and 1 from J; bases not matched to a gene: 1. Germline V gene data show CDR1 as MDHEN and CDR2 as SYDVKM. The CDR3: CASRAGGGTDTQYF. The CDR3 DNA reads as TGTGCCAGCAGAGCGGGGGGGGGCACAGATACGCAGTATTTT.

The chain links TRBV5-1 to TRBJ1-5; D unresolved. Per germline, CDR1 SGHRS and CDR2 YFSETQ. The V and J ends lost 4 bases and 7 bases respectively, with 15 bases between them. The CDR3 covers 14 residues. CDR3 coding DNA: TGCGCCAGCAGCCCTATGGACCGCGGACAGCCCCAGCATTTT. Protein product: CASSPMDRGQPQHF.

The chain combines TRBV9 with TRBJ1-5; D not resolved. Germline V lookup: CDR1 SGDLS, CDR2 YYNGEE. The ends were cut back, 2 bases at V and 4 bases at J, with 7 bases in the middle. This CDR3 has 13 amino acids. As DNA, the CDR3 is TGTGCCAGCAGCGTCGACGAAAATCAGCCCCAGCATTTT. Protein product: CASSVDENQPQHF.